This entry concerns a single T cell receptor (beta chain). The antigen remains undetermined. Other DNA variants within this sample encode the same CDR3. This record belongs to a study of T cell responses to AZD1222 COVID-19 vaccine. Using immunoSEQ multiplex PCR, the repertoire was profiled, and TCRdb retains in-frame clones only, with some absent. The sample includes around 46,000 clones, approximately 89% seen only once; the top ten take under 5.5%. Some second doses came at about 4 weeks and others at about 12 weeks; these were pooled. Study-wide results and limits: Baseline serostatus was positive in only six AZD1222 recipients. Clonal diversity was possibly underestimated, and white British individuals and females predominated among donors. Among vaccine-associated CD4 TCRs, coverage spanned spike, with dominance at 160-218 and 743-854.

This sequence originates from an adult who received the AZD1222 COVID-19 vaccine. The source material was peripheral blood, sampled 28 days after the second AZD1222 dose.

CDR3 sequence (DNA): TGTGCCAGCAGGGGTACTAGCGGGGGCACCGGGGAGCTGTTTTTT. Its protein product is CASRGTSGGTGELFF. This sequence joins TRBV2 and TRBJ2-2, with TRBD2 identical over 11 bases. The germline CDR1 and CDR2 sequences are SNHLY and FYNNEI. CDR3 length: 15 residues. The junction had 4 bases not matched to a gene; V was cut back by 6 bases and J by 4 bases.